These T cell receptor beta chains were read from a single sample in a study of glioma-infiltrating T cells after dendritic cell vaccination. Sequenced by immunoSEQ multiplex PCR; TCRdb stores in-frame clones only, minus some. The sample has around 78,000 clones; roughly 84% are singletons. The source was blood, collected after dendritic cell vaccination. Receptors were obtained from a human donor with glioblastoma. The CDR3 runs from the conserved cysteine through the conserved F or W. A D gene is named only where the DNA matches it firmly. Some rows mark clone size as missing; the rest say once, few, many or name a class of expanded clone.

clone size	D gene	V gene	J gene	CDR3 DNA	CDR3 protein
NA	NA	TRBV27	TRBJ1-1	TGTGCCAGCAGGCAGGGCACTGAAGCTTTCTTT	CASRQGTEAFF
NA	NA	TRBV21-1	TRBJ2-3	TGTGCCAGCAGCAAAGTGGGGAGGAGCACAGATACGCAGTATTTT	CASSKVGRSTDTQYF
NA	TRBD2	TRBV7-6	TRBJ2-7	TGTGCCAGCAGCCGCGGGGGGAGCTCCTACGAGCAGTACTTC	CASSRGGSSYEQYF
NA	NA	TRBV7-2	TRBJ1-2	TGTGCCAGCAGTGCGGGGCGGGGGTCCCTTGGCGGCTACACCTTC	CASSAGRGSLGGYTF
NA	NA	TRBV11-3	TRBJ1-1	TGTGCCAGCAGCTTAGGGGAGGGAGCCGGCCTGGCTTTCTTT	CASSLGEGAGLAFF
NA	NA	TRBV5-1	TRBJ2-2	TGCGCCAGCAGCGCGGACACGAACACCGGGGAGCTGTTTTTT	CASSADTNTGELFF
NA	TRBD1	TRBV5-6	TRBJ2-3	TGTGCCAGCAGCTTGGGGGACAGGCCGCGACATACGCAGTATTTT	CASSLGDRPRHTQYF
NA	NA	TRBV28	TRBJ2-7	TGTGCCAGCAGTTACAGGGCGTACGAGCAGTACTTC	CASSYRAYEQYF
NA	TRBD2	TRBV5-6	TRBJ2-3	TGTGCCAGCAGCATGACTAGCGGGAGGGTGACAGATACGCAGTATTTT	CASSMTSGRVTDTQYF
once	TRBD2	TRBV7-9	TRBJ2-5	TGTGCCAGCAGCTTCGGGGGAAGCGGGAGGTACGAGACCCAGTACTTC	CASSFGGSGRYETQYF
few	TRBD1	TRBV5-4	TRBJ2-5	TGTGCCAGCAGCTTGGACACAGGGGTCCAAGAGACCCAGTACTTC	CASSLDTGVQETQYF
NA	TRBD1	TRBV30	TRBJ1-2	TGTGCCTGGAATGACAGGGACGGCTATGGCTACACCTTC	CAWNDRDGYGYTF
few	TRBD1	TRBV5-5	TRBJ2-5	TGTGCCAGCAGCTCCATGACAGGGGAGATCCAAGAGACCCAGTACTTC	CASSSMTGEIQETQYF
NA	TRBD1	TRBV7-3	TRBJ2-5	TGTGCCAGCAGCCCGACAGGGGCGCAAGAGACCCAGTACTTC	CASSPTGAQETQYF
NA	NA	TRBV2	TRBJ2-1	TGTGCCAGCAGGATAGGACAGTACAATGAGCAGTTCTTC	CASRIGQYNEQFF
NA	TRBD1	TRBV5-1	TRBJ1-2	TGCGCCAGCAGCTTGGGCGGGACAGGGAACTATGGCTACACCTTC	CASSLGGTGNYGYTF
NA	TRBD1	TRBV10-1	TRBJ1-2	TGCGCCAGCAAAAGGCCGGGGACAGGGACCTATGGCTACACCTTC	CASKRPGTGTYGYTF
NA	TRBD2	TRBV7-2	TRBJ2-3	TGTGCCAGCAGCTTAGTTGCGGGGGGCCGAGCAGATACGCAGTATTTT	CASSLVAGGRADTQYF
NA	TRBD1	TRBV7-6	TRBJ1-1	TGTGCCAGCAGCCGTGACAGGGGGAACACTGAAGCTTTCTTT	CASSRDRGNTEAFF
NA	NA	TRBV4-1	TRBJ2-7	TGCGCCAGCAGCCAAGCCCATTATCGGGGGTCCGAGCAGTACTTC	CASSQAHYRGSEQYF